The clone carrying this T cell receptor (beta chain) was recorded a few times. Its target is not known. By 5'RACE template switching, TCR cDNA was produced, with a universal primer site and UMIs added in the process. Each CDR3 protein is one row after TCRdb ran MiXCR on the 5' RACE reads. The repertoire consists of a few hundred thousand distinct CDR3 sequences, with around a tenth occurring once and the leading ten covering roughly 18%. The CDR3 is 13 amino acids. Germline V gene sequence: CDR1 SGHTA, CDR2 FQGTGA. V lost 2 bases and J lost 5, with 7 bases in between. The data derive from a study of T cells after yellow fever vaccination. Overall study findings and caveats: It was a weaker secondary response, yet one that peaked faster, at day 5 versus 15. Post-booster samples contained most primary-vaccination clones (roughly 96% CD4, about 87% CD8).

The source of this sequence is a man in his late teens or twenties who received the YFV17D yellow fever vaccine. The sample was PBMCs, taken on the day of the first yellow fever vaccination. The chain combines TRBV7-3 with TRBJ2-1; possibly TRBD1 for D (5 bases). The CDR3 spells CASSLSGHNEQFF. In nucleotides, the CDR3 is TGTGCCAGCAGCTTATCAGGGCACAATGAGCAGTTCTTC.